A single sample gave rise to the 5 T cell receptor beta chains below, sequenced in a study of control samples from healthy donors and cancer patients. Sequenced by immunoSEQ multiplex PCR; TCRdb stores in-frame clones only, minus some. Of roughly 170,000 clones in the sample, roughly 93% are singletons; the top ten hold about 1.5%. Sequencing input: blood. The source of these receptors is a man between 18 and 29 years old in good health.

The chain joins TRBV3-1 (or the pseudogene TRBV3-2) to TRBJ2-7, with D possibly TRBD2 on 6 matching bases. The CDR3 is 13 residues long. Germline CDR1 and CDR2: LGHDT and YNNKEL (reference sequence). Trimming took 0 bases from V and 11 from J, leaving 14 bases between them. In nucleotides, the CDR3 is TGTGCCAGCAGCCAAGAAGCTTACGGACTAAAGTACTTC. Translating it yields CASSQEAYGLKYF.

In this sample, this clone turned up once. The chain employs TRBV6-4 and TRBJ2-6; no firm D call. The V end was cut by 1 base, the J end by 0 bases, with 7 bases between. The CDR3 covers 16 residues. CDR1 is MRHNA and CDR2 is SNTAGT in the germline V gene. CDR3 sequence reads: CASSDYSHSGANVLTF. CDR3 DNA: TGTGCCAGCAGTGACTACAGCCACTCTGGGGCCAACGTCCTGACTTTC.

The chain joins TRBV12-3 or TRBV12-4 to TRBJ1-4, with D uncertain. Trimming shortened V by 7 bases and J by 7 bases, and 13 bases separated the two germline ends. The CDR3 runs to 13 residues. Written as DNA, the CDR3 is TGTGCCAGCACCGGATCATTCGGTGAAAAACTGTTTTTT. This codes for CASTGSFGEKLFF.

With respect to this clone: This CDR3 is also generated by other DNA sequences in the sample. The chain uses TRBV5-1 and TRBJ1-1; D possibly corresponds to TRBD1 (5 bases). The CDR3 has 12 residues. V was trimmed by 5 bases and J by 1 base, leaving 6 bases between them. CDR1 SGHRS and CDR2 YFSETQ come from the germline V gene. The CDR3 DNA is TGCGCCAGCAGTAGGGGGAACACTGAAGCTTTCTTT. Encoded protein: CASSRGNTEAFF. The full variable domain, with the rest looked up from reference TRBV5-1 and TRBJ1-1, is KAGVTQTPRYLIKTRGQQVTLSCSPISGHRSVSWYQQTPGQGLQFLFEYFSETQRNKGNFPGRFSGRQFSNSRSEMNVSTLELGDSALYLCASSRGNTEAFFGQGTRLTVV.

The chain uses TRBV6-4 and TRBJ1-2; TRBD1 matches at 7 bases. Germline V lookup: CDR1 MRHNA, CDR2 SNTAGT. V trimming: 8 bases; J trimming: 4 bases; junction bases outside the gene matches: 13. The CDR3 has 15 residues. CDR3 protein: CASSRQGSGGYGYTF. The CDR3 DNA is TGTGCCAGCTCTCGACAGGGTTCGGGGGGCTATGGCTACACCTTC.